This is a list of T cell receptor beta chains from one sample in a study of beta chain features in type 1 diabetes. The data were produced by immunoSEQ multiplex PCR, yet TCRdb's version contains in-frame clones alone and is incomplete. The table shows 20,000 to 25,000 clones, with about three fifths occurring only once. The material sequenced was stem cell memory CD4+ T cells from blood. The receptors were sampled from a young man with type 1 diabetes. CDR3s include the opening cysteine and the closing phenylalanine or tryptophan. D genes are given only for firm matches. Some rows have no size entry. The others give once, few or many, or a class for an expanded clone.

j_call clone_size d_call v_call cdr3_nt cdr3_aa
TRBJ2-7 . . TRBV7-9 TGTGCCAGCAGGTCTACCGCTACCTACGAGCAGTACTTC CASRSTATYEQYF
TRBJ2-1 . TRBD1 TRBV7-6 TGTGCCAGCAGCCCGACAGGGCGATCTTACAATGAGCAGTTCTTC CASSPTGRSYNEQFF
TRBJ1-1 . . TRBV7-8 TGTGCCAGCAGCCCCTCGCCCTTGAGGGGGTCCGCTTTCTCTGAAGCTTTCTTT CASSPSPLRGSAFSEAFF
TRBJ2-3 . TRBD2 TRBV5-1 TGCGCCAGCAAGGGCGGGGGGGCTGCAGATACGCAGTATTTT CASKGGGAADTQYF
TRBJ1-2 . TRBD1 TRBV2 TGTGCCAGCAAACTCCGAGGGGACAGAGACTATGGCTACACCTTC CASKLRGDRDYGYTF
TRBJ1-2 . TRBD1 TRBV28 TGTGCCAGCAGGTTGCCTCTGACAGGGGGCCATGGCTACACCTTC CASRLPLTGGHGYTF
TRBJ2-7 . TRBD1 TRBV5-1 TGCGCCAGCAGCTTATCAAGGGCGGGACAGGGATCCTACGAGCAGTACTTC CASSLSRAGQGSYEQYF
TRBJ1-5 . TRBD1 TRBV2 TGTGCCAGCAGTGCGTTTGACAGGGATCAGCCCCAGCATTTT CASSAFDRDQPQHF
TRBJ1-2 few . TRBV28 TGTGCCAGCAGTTCCGCCCAGGAACGGGGGGCTGGCTACACCTTC CASSSAQERGAGYTF
TRBJ2-1 . . TRBV9 TGTGCCAGCAGCGTCCAAGGGGGGGGAGGGGGTTTCTATGAGCAGTTCTTC CASSVQGGGGGFYEQFF
TRBJ1-2 few TRBD1 TRBV7-2 TGTGCCAGCACCCAGGGGGCTGCTAACTATGGCTACACCTTC CASTQGAANYGYTF
TRBJ2-2 . . TRBV7-7 TGTGCCAGCAGGGCAACCGGGGAGCTGTTTTTT CASRATGELFF
TRBJ2-3 . TRBD2 TRBV5-1 TGCGCCAGCAAGCAAAGCGGGAGGGAAGATACGCAGTATTTT CASKQSGREDTQYF
TRBJ2-7 once TRBD1 TRBV28 TGTGCCAGCAGCAGGGGGAGTCCCCACGAGCAGTACTTC CASSRGSPHEQYF
TRBJ2-1 . TRBD2 TRBV6-5 TGTGCCAGCAGTTACCTAGCGGGAGCCTACAATGAGCAGTTCTTC CASSYLAGAYNEQFF
TRBJ1-3 . . TRBV5-1 TGCGCCAGCAGCCCCAAAGGACAACGGATACCATCGGGAAACACCATATATTTT CASSPKGQRIPSGNTIYF
TRBJ2-5 . . TRBV18 TGTGCCAGCTCACCACAGGGGGGGAAGACCCAGTACTTC CASSPQGGKTQYF
TRBJ1-5 . TRBD1 TRBV7-2 TGTGCCAGCAGCTTATTTCAGGGGGATCAGCCCCAGCATTTT CASSLFQGDQPQHF
TRBJ2-5 . . TRBV7-6 TGTGCCAGCAGCTTACAAACTGGAGAGACCCAGTACTTC CASSLQTGETQYF
TRBJ1-5 . TRBD1 TRBV7-2 TGTGCCAGCAGCTCACAGGGGACCAATCAGCCCCAGCATTTT CASSSQGTNQPQHF
TRBJ1-5 few . TRBV6-6 TGTGCCAGCAGCTTGACAGTCAATCAGCCCCAGCATTTT CASSLTVNQPQHF
TRBJ1-1 . TRBD1 TRBV28 TGTGCCAGCAGCCCCGGACAGGAGTGGAAAGCTTTCTTT CASSPGQEWKAFF
TRBJ1-3 . . TRBV7-9 TGTGCCAGCAGCCCCAGCTCTGGAAACACCATATATTTT CASSPSSGNTIYF
TRBJ1-1 . TRBD1 TRBV18 TGTGCCAGCTCACCGTCCCGGGACAGGGTAGCTTTCTTT CASSPSRDRVAFF
TRBJ2-7 few TRBD2 TRBV18 TGTGCCAGCTCACCCGGGCTGCGGGAGGGCAATAAGCGGTACGAGCAGTACTTC CASSPGLREGNKRYEQYF
TRBJ1-2 . TRBD1 TRBV6-6 TGTGCCAGCGCGGACAGGTCCTATGGCTACACCTTC CASADRSYGYTF
TRBJ2-7 . TRBD1 TRBV7-9 TGTGCCAGCAGCTATGGGGACAGGGCCCCCTACGAGCAGTACTTC CASSYGDRAPYEQYF
TRBJ1-2 . TRBD1 TRBV4-3 TGCGCCAGCAGCCAAGCGCAACAGGGGGCGCTTTCCTATGGCTACACCTTC CASSQAQQGALSYGYTF
TRBJ2-7 . . TRBV9 TGTGCCAGCAGCGTAGTGGCGGTCTCCTACGAGCAGTACTTC CASSVVAVSYEQYF
TRBJ2-1 . . TRBV18 TGTGCCAGCTCTCCCGACAATGAGCAGTTCTTC CASSPDNEQFF
TRBJ1-1 . TRBD1 TRBV28 TGTGCCAGCAGTCCACCCGGGACAGGGGGCAGGAACACTGAAGCTTTCTTT CASSPPGTGGRNTEAFF
TRBJ2-7 . . TRBV6-5 TGTGCCAGCACAAAGGGAGATGCTTCCTACGAGCAGTACTTC CASTKGDASYEQYF
TRBJ1-2 once TRBD1 TRBV6-1 TGTGCCAGCAGTGAATCCCGGACAGGGTATGGCTACACCTTC CASSESRTGYGYTF
TRBJ2-7 . . TRBV14 TGTGCCAGCAGCGCAGGTTCTATCACGGATGAGCAGTACTTC CASSAGSITDEQYF
TRBJ2-7 . TRBD2 TRBV5-1 TGCGCCAGCAGCTTGGCGGCTAGCGGGGGGTACGAGCAGTACTTC CASSLAASGGYEQYF
TRBJ2-5 . . TRBV7-9 TGTGCCAGCAGAGCCGGGACACAAGAGACCCAGTACTTC CASRAGTQETQYF
TRBJ2-1 few TRBD2 TRBV5-1 TGCGCCAGCAGCGAGACTAGCGGAGCCTACAATGAGCAGTTCTTC CASSETSGAYNEQFF
TRBJ2-1 few TRBD2 TRBV4-3 TGCGCCAGCAGCCGTCAGACCCAGCGGGGCTCCTACAATGAGCAGTTCTTC CASSRQTQRGSYNEQFF
TRBJ2-5 few TRBD1 TRBV6-1 TGTGCCAGCAGTGATCCGGCAGGGGGAGAGACCCAGTACTTC CASSDPAGGETQYF
TRBJ1-3 few . TRBV30 TGTGCCGGGGGGGGAACTGGAAACACCATATATTTT CAGGGTGNTIYF
TRBJ1-4 . TRBD1 TRBV29-1 TGCAGCGTTCACCAGACAGGGGGCGATGAAAAACTGTTTTTT CSVHQTGGDEKLFF
TRBJ2-3 . TRBD2 TRBV27 TGTGCCAGCACCCCCAGAGTTAGCGGGGGGGGCACAGATACGCAGTATTTT CASTPRVSGGGTDTQYF
TRBJ2-2 few TRBD2 TRBV30 TGTGCCTGGAGTACCCTGGGACTAGCGGGGGGCTTCGGCGGGGAGCTGTTTTTT CAWSTLGLAGGFGGELFF
TRBJ2-1 . TRBD2 TRBV28 TGTGCCAGCAGCCCGTCCCGGACTAGCGGCTCCTACAATGAGCAGTTCTTC CASSPSRTSGSYNEQFF
TRBJ2-3 . TRBD2 TRBV5-1 TGCGCCAGCAGCTTCGTAGCGGGAGGGAGGAGTGGGGATACGCAGTATTTT CASSFVAGGRSGDTQYF
TRBJ1-4 few . TRBV30 TGTGCCTCCCGACGGGGGACTAATGAAAAACTGTTTTTT CASRRGTNEKLFF
TRBJ2-4 . TRBD1 TRBV28 TGTGCCAGCAGTGAAGTGACAGGGGAAGGGGCCAAAAACATTCAGTACTTC CASSEVTGEGAKNIQYF
TRBJ2-2 . . TRBV7-2 TGTGCCAGCAGCCAGTGGTTTGGCGGGGAGCTGTTTTTT CASSQWFGGELFF
TRBJ1-5 . TRBD1 TRBV30 TGTGCCTCCGGACAGGGGCCTCAGCCCCAGCATTTT CASGQGPQPQHF
TRBJ2-1 . . TRBV13 TGTGCCAGCAGGTCGACTAGAGGTTACAATGAGCAGTTCTTC CASRSTRGYNEQFF
TRBJ2-1 . TRBD2 TRBV7-9 TGTGCCAGCAGCTTCCGGGGGGTAGCGGGGACCTACAATGAGCAGTTCTTC CASSFRGVAGTYNEQFF
TRBJ2-3 . TRBD2 TRBV19 TGTGCCAGTAGTATCAGCGGGGACCTGAAAGATACGCAGTATTTT CASSISGDLKDTQYF
TRBJ2-1 . . TRBV9 TGTGCCAGCAGCGTTATGGGAGATGAGCAGTTCTTC CASSVMGDEQFF
TRBJ1-2 . . TRBV9 TGTGCCAGCAGCGTAGACTGGGCCGGGGCGGGAGGCTACACCTTC CASSVDWAGAGGYTF
TRBJ1-2 . . TRBV5-6 TGTGCCAGCAGCTCGAAACAACAGGGTTCCTATGGCTACACCTTC CASSSKQQGSYGYTF
TRBJ2-7 . TRBD1 TRBV18 TGTGCCAGCTCACCATTCGACAGGGGTTTTAGCTCCTACGAGCAGTACTTC CASSPFDRGFSSYEQYF
TRBJ2-5 . TRBD2 TRBV7-2 TGTGCCAGCGGGAGGGATCTCGCGGGGGGAGATGTGACCCAGTACTTC CASGRDLAGGDVTQYF
TRBJ2-1 few TRBD2 TRBV7-8 TGTGCCAGCAGCCCAGGTTACGCTAGCGGGGGGGCGTATGAGCAGTTCTTC CASSPGYASGGAYEQFF
TRBJ2-6 . . TRBV5-1 TGCGCCAGCAGCCCGGACAGTGTTGGAGGGGCCAACGTCCTGACTTTC CASSPDSVGGANVLTF
TRBJ2-2 . . TRBV4-1 TGCGCCAGCAGCCAGCTCCGGGGGATTAACACCGGGGAGCTGTTTTTT CASSQLRGINTGELFF